The present T cell receptor (beta chain) was sequenced within a study of T cell responses to AZD1222 COVID-19 vaccine. Study outcomes and limitations: Repertoires were collected only later (after the peak T cell response had occurred). A mostly white British donor set with more females was recruited, and clonal diversity was possibly underestimated. Unmutated variant regions are reportedly the target of nearly half of TCRs that are spike-specific. Spike-specific TCRs gained breadth and depth after people received two AZD1222 doses.

This CDR3 contains 13 residues. V was clipped by 7 bases and J by 1 base, with 11 bases between them. Germline CDR1 is MGHDK and CDR2 is SYGVNS. The protocol was immunoSEQ multiplex PCR, while the TCRdb copy is restricted to in-frame clones and leaves out a portion. The repertoire holds approximately 150,000 clones, with about nine tenths as singletons. Only a few counts were recorded for this clone. Antigen: not known. This TCR was sampled from an adult in good health. The material sequenced was peripheral blood, taken on day 0 of AZD1222 vaccination. J is TRBJ2-7 and V is TRBV25-1; D is perhaps TRBD1 (6 bases). The CDR3 is CASMGAVSYEQYF. In DNA form, the CDR3 reads TGTGCCAGCATGGGGGCTGTATCCTACGAGCAGTACTTC.